This T cell receptor (beta chain) appears in the sequencing data of a study of blood T cells in healthy people across ages. Healthy Caucasian individuals from Russia aged about 6 to 90 were enrolled as donors. Every sample yielded at least 6.5 million isolated PBMCs. This CDR3 is built from 15 residues. The ends lost 6 bases at V and 7 bases at J; junction bases unmatched: 10. Germline V gene sequence: CDR1 SGHRS, CDR2 YFSETQ. Sample-barcoded 5' priming and a J-beta primer mix drove a second PCR of roughly 7 to 11 cycles. One entry per CDR3 protein results from TCRdb running MiXCR on the 5' RACE reads. The sample has around 580,000 distinct CDR3 sequences; around half are singletons. Notes on this clonotype: Its specificity is unknown.

Study observations and caveats: Diversity of TCR beta correlated strongly with naive T cell percentage.

The chain combines TRBV5-1 with TRBJ1-5; 10 bases agree with TRBD1. The sample consisted of blood. The TCR originated in an elderly man in good health. The CDR3 protein is CASKPGTGAFQPQHF. The CDR3 DNA sequence: TGCGCCAGCAAGCCGGGGACAGGGGCCTTCCAGCCCCAGCATTTT. Filled out from reference TRBV5-1 and TRBJ1-5, the complete variable domain reads KAGVTQTPRYLIKTRGQQVTLSCSPISGHRSVSWYQQTPGQGLQFLFEYFSETQRNKGNFPGRFSGRQFSNSRSEMNVSTLELGDSALYLCASKPGTGAFQPQHFGDGTRLSIL.